These 32 T cell receptor beta chains originate from one sample sequenced in a study of blood T cells in healthy people across ages. The second PCR ran about 6 to 11 cycles with a sample-barcoded 5' primer and J-beta primers. Using its own MiXCR run on the 5' RACE reads, TCRdb lists one record per CDR3 protein. Of approximately 760,000 distinct CDR3 sequences listed, 25% were seen once; the top ten hold more than 7.5%. These data also formed part of another study, on T cells of mothers and their children.

What was sequenced was blood. All receptors come from a boy younger than 18 in good health.

This clonotype appeared a few times. The V and J genes are TRBV19 and TRBJ2-1, with TRBD2 matching over 10 bases. Germline CDR1 and CDR2: LNHDA and SQIVND (reference sequence). Unmatched junction bases numbered 13, after V lost 5 bases and J lost 0 bases. The CDR3 sequence is 19 residues long. CDR3: CASSFLAGVVASSYNEQFF. The CDR3 DNA is TGTGCCAGTAGTTTTCTAGCGGGAGTAGTGGCAAGCTCCTACAATGAGCAGTTCTTC. Full variable domain (missing parts from reference TRBV19 and TRBJ2-1): DGGITQSPKYLFRKEGQNVTLSCEQNLNHDAMYWYRQDPGQGLRLIYYSQIVNDFQKGDIAEGYSVSREKKESFPLTVTSAQKNPTAFYLCASSFLAGVVASSYNEQFFGPGTRLTVL.

The rearrangement links TRBV4-2 to TRBJ2-3, with 9 bases fitting TRBD2. V lost 2 bases and J lost 6; bases outside the gene matches: 3. In germline, CDR1 is LGHNA, CDR2 YNFKEQ. This CDR3 is built from 14 residues. DNA of the CDR3: TGTGCCAGCAGCCAATTTAGCGGGGGCGATACGCAGTATTTT. It yields the protein CASSQFSGGDTQYF.

V gene TRBV27 combines with J gene TRBJ1-1, with D unclear. V was shortened by 0 bases and J by 5 bases, with 13 bases between the two germline ends. This CDR3 has 15 residues. Germline CDR1 reads MNHEY; CDR2 reads SMNVEV (reference sequence). The CDR3 DNA reads TGTGCCAGCAGTTTATCAGGGAGAAGACGGACTGAAGCTTTCTTT. Amino acid sequence: CASSLSGRRRTEAFF.

The chain links TRBV28 to TRBJ2-6, with TRBD2 identical over 7 bases. The CDR3 length is 16 residues. The V gene end was trimmed by 4 bases and the J gene end by 3 bases; junction bases not matched to a gene: 6. Germline lookup yields CDR1 MDHEN and CDR2 SYDVKM. The CDR3 DNA sequence: TGTGCCAGCAGTTCCACGGGGGGAGGTGGGGCCAACGTCCTGACTTTC. It is translated as CASSSTGGGGANVLTF.

V is TRBV20-1 and J is TRBJ1-2; D ambiguous. Germline CDR1 DFQATT, CDR2 SNEGSKA (reference sequence). This CDR3 has 14 residues. V lost 6 bases, J lost 4 bases, and 18 bases lay in between. The CDR3 DNA is TGCAGTGCCGCAAATCCGGACCTTTCCTATGGCTACACCTTC. It codes for CSAANPDLSYGYTF.

The chain carries TRBV4-3 and TRBJ2-5, with 7 bases that match TRBD2. Looked up from germline, CDR1 is LGHNA and CDR2 is YSLEER. The CDR3 has 19 amino acids. Losses at the gene ends were 3 bases for V and 2 bases for J; bases not matched to a gene: 18. This chain's CDR3 is CASSHRRWRGTRTQETQYF. The CDR3 bases are TGCGCCAGCAGCCACCGGAGGTGGCGGGGGACCCGGACGCAAGAGACCCAGTACTTC.

The chain carries TRBV12-5 and TRBJ1-1, with 8 bases aligning to TRBD1. Losses at the gene ends were 2 bases for V and 5 bases for J; bases not matched to a gene: 13. The CDR3 has 17 residues. The germline gives CDR1 LGHNT, CDR2 FRNRAP. Here the CDR3 reads CASGLSTGANTGTEAFF. DNA for the CDR3: TGTGCTAGTGGTTTGTCGACAGGGGCTAATACGGGGACTGAAGCTTTCTTT.

Only a few counts were recorded for this clonotype. This rearrangement joins TRBV2 to TRBJ2-1; 8 bases line up with TRBD2. Unmatched junction bases numbered 2, after V lost 3 bases and J lost 4 bases. The germline V gene has CDR1 SNHLY and CDR2 FYNNEI. CDR3 size: 14 residues. The CDR3 protein is CASSDREGYNEQFF. The CDR3 nucleotides read TGTGCCAGCAGTGACCGGGAGGGATACAATGAGCAGTTCTTC.

This clonotype has just a few counts. The chain has TRBV2 and TRBJ2-7; TRBD1 matches at 7 bases. V shed 11 bases and J 4 bases; nucleotides not matched to a gene: 5. The CDR3 contains 11 residues. Germline lookup yields CDR1 SNHLY and CDR2 FYNNEI. CDR3: CAGTGVYEQYF. The DNA for the CDR3 is TGTGCCGGTACAGGGGTTTACGAGCAGTACTTC.

This clonotype was detected a few times. The chain is built from TRBV11-2 and TRBJ2-2; D possibly corresponds to TRBD2 (5 bases). Per germline, CDR1 SGHAT and CDR2 FQNNGV. V was clipped by 0 bases and J by 6 bases, with 14 bases between them. CDR3 size: 16 residues. CDR3 in amino acids: CASSLESGLSSGELFF. For the CDR3, the DNA is TGTGCCAGCAGCTTAGAGAGCGGCTTGAGTTCCGGGGAGCTGTTTTTT.

This clonotype was picked up many times. The CDR3: CASSPRSLGANVLTF. CDR3 coding DNA: TGTGCCAGCAGCCCCCGTTCACTTGGGGCCAACGTCCTGACTTTC. The chain is built from TRBV7-9 and TRBJ2-6; D remains unclear. Germline-derived CDR1 and CDR2 are SEHNR and FQNEAQ (reference sequence). The CDR3 extends over 15 amino acids. V gave up 5 bases and J gave up 3 bases, with 11 bases separating them.

This clonotype was seen only a few times. This rearrangement joins TRBV7-9 to TRBJ2-5, with TRBD1 matching over 7 bases. This CDR3 region has 16 residues. The V gene end was trimmed by 4 bases and the J gene end by 3 bases; junction bases not matched to a gene: 11. Germline CDR1 is SEHNR and CDR2 is FQNEAQ (reference sequence). DNA for the CDR3: TGTGCCAGCAGCTCCTGGGCGACGACAGGGAAAGAGACCCAGTACTTC. Its translation is CASSSWATTGKETQYF.

A few counts support this clonotype. The chain combines TRBV3-1 with TRBJ1-4; D ambiguous. CDR3 length: 15 amino acids. The germline gives CDR1 LGHDT, CDR2 YNNKEL (reference sequence). V was pared by 0 bases and J by 10 bases, with 15 bases between. CDR3 nucleotides: TGTGCCAGCAGCCAAGAAAGGTCCGGATCGGGAAAACTGTTTTTT. As protein: CASSQERSGSGKLFF.

This clonotype came up a few times. The chain employs TRBV7-9 and TRBJ1-4, with D tentatively TRBD1 (5 bases). Germline values: CDR1 SEHNR, CDR2 FQNEAQ (reference sequence). This CDR3 has 14 residues. V was shortened by 5 bases and J by 6 bases, with 13 bases between the two germline ends. This CDR3 is CASSERSGHEKLFF. The CDR3 coding sequence is TGTGCCAGCAGCGAAAGGTCGGGACATGAAAAACTGTTTTTT.

This chain joins TRBV7-3 and TRBJ2-3; D remains ambiguous. The CDR3 loop spans 14 amino acids. Germline loops: CDR1 SGHTA, CDR2 FQGTGA. The V and J ends lost 1 base and 5 bases respectively, with 10 bases between them. The DNA for the CDR3 is TGTGCCAGCAGCTTAATAGGCGATGTAGATACGCAGTATTTT. Residues: CASSLIGDVDTQYF.

The chain recombines TRBV21-1 with TRBJ2-3; the DNA was not compared with TRBD2, the D call given in the table. TRBV21-1 represents a pseudogene. The CDR3 is made up of 22 amino acids. This CDR3 reads CASSKESPVWLAGGGVADTQYF. DNA of the CDR3: TGTGCCAGCAGCAAAGAATCGCCGGTATGGCTAGCGGGAGGAGGGGTCGCAGATACGCAGTATTTT.

The DNA for the CDR3 is TGTGCCACCAGTGATTTGCGGGGGGCCTACAATGAGCAGTTCTTC. It encodes CATSDLRGAYNEQFF. The J gene is TRBJ2-1, the V gene TRBV24-1; 7 bases fit TRBD2. Germline-derived CDR1 and CDR2 are KGHDR and SFDVKD. Germline trimming cut 0 bases from V and 2 bases from J; bases unmatched to any gene: 0. The CDR3 is made up of 15 amino acids.

Comment on this clonotype: Germline is not matched at one junction end, which may reflect a read error. The chain recombines TRBV24-1 with TRBJ1-2, with D perhaps matching TRBD1 (5 bases). Germline assignment: CDR1 KGHDR and CDR2 SFDVKD. This CDR3 comprises 14 residues. In DNA form, the CDR3 reads TGTGCCACCAGCGATTTGTCAGGGAACTATGGCTACACCTTC. Its translation is CATSDLSGNYGYTF.

This clonotype has only a few counts. The chain couples TRBV20-1 to TRBJ2-7; 10 nucleotides line up with TRBD2. V trimming: 5 bases; J trimming: 5 bases; junction bases outside the gene matches: 12. CDR1 DFQATT and CDR2 SNEGSKA come from the germline V gene (reference sequence). The CDR3 runs 15 residues. CDR3 region: CSASYSGRAEDEQYF. The DNA for the CDR3 is TGCAGTGCTTCCTACAGCGGGAGGGCCGAAGACGAGCAGTACTTC.

The J gene is TRBJ2-4, the V gene TRBV11-2; D call uncertain. V shed 1 base and J shed 1 base, with 11 bases lying between them. Germline lookup yields CDR1 SGHAT and CDR2 FQNNGV. The CDR3 runs to 16 residues. This CDR3 reads CASSLALPRAKNIQYF. The CDR3 region has the DNA TGTGCCAGCAGCTTAGCCCTGCCTCGGGCCAAAAACATTCAGTACTTC.

This clonotype was observed many times. The genes are TRBV7-2 and TRBJ2-3; TRBD2 aligns across 8 bases. The J segment lost 1 base and the V segment lost 3 bases, leaving 0 bases of the junction unmatched. The CDR3 sequence is 14 residues long. Germline V gene sequence: CDR1 SGHTA, CDR2 FQGNSA. CDR3 in DNA: TGTGCCAGCAGCTTGACTAGCGGCACAGATACGCAGTATTTT. Its translation: CASSLTSGTDTQYF.

The CDR3: CASSPSGQGRETQYF. The CDR3, as DNA: TGCGCCAGCAGCCCTTCAGGACAGGGGCGAGAGACCCAGTACTTC. The chain employs TRBV5-1 and TRBJ2-5; 9 bases line up with TRBD1. The germline gives CDR1 SGHRS, CDR2 YFSETQ. V was clipped by 4 bases and J by 4 bases; unmatched bases: 8. This CDR3 is 15 amino acids long.

This clonotype has just a few counts. This chain connects TRBV28 to TRBJ2-7, with 8 bases matching TRBD1. Germline V CDR1 and CDR2: MDHEN, SYDVKM. With 5 bases clipped from V and 6 bases from J, the junction kept 9 bases outside the gene matches. This CDR3 comprises 14 residues. CDR3 nucleotide sequence: TGTGCCAGCAGTGACGGGGACAGGATAGCCGAGCAGTACTTC. It codes for CASSDGDRIAEQYF.

This clonotype was observed a handful of times. The chain links TRBV5-1 to TRBJ2-7; 9 bases fit TRBD1. The germline CDR1 and CDR2 sequences are SGHRS and YFSETQ. The V gene end was trimmed by 4 bases and the J gene end by 4 bases; junction bases not matched to a gene: 6. This CDR3 has 14 residues. CDR3 loop: CASSPKDRGYEQYF. The CDR3 DNA is TGCGCCAGCAGCCCCAAGGACAGGGGATACGAGCAGTACTTC.

The chain links TRBV9 to TRBJ2-7, with TRBD2 identical over 8 bases. Per germline, CDR1 SGDLS and CDR2 YYNGEE. After removal of 0 bases from V and 3 bases from J, the junction contained 8 bases not matched to a gene. This CDR3 is 16 amino acids long. The CDR3 here is CASSVDGSGASYEQYF. The CDR3 DNA is TGTGCCAGCAGCGTAGATGGTAGCGGGGCGAGCTACGAGCAGTACTTC.

This clonotype was detected only a few times. The V call is TRBV7-3, the J call TRBJ2-2, with D perhaps TRBD1 (6 bases). Per the germline V gene, CDR1 is SGHTA and CDR2 is FQGTGA. The CDR3 has 13 residues. V dropped 4 bases and J dropped 7 bases, with 10 bases sitting between them. The CDR3, as DNA: TGTGCCAGCAGCTCCACAGGGAGCGGGGAGCTGTTTTTT. As protein: CASSSTGSGELFF.

This clonotype was counted once. The chain is built from TRBV10-3 and TRBJ2-3; either TRBD1 or TRBD2 may supply D (5 bases each). This CDR3 is built from 15 residues. Germline loops: CDR1 ENHRY, CDR2 SYGVKD. Trimming left V 7 bases short and J 2 bases short, with 16 bases between. The CDR3 DNA reads as TGTGCCATCACCAGGGACGACCATTACACAGATACGCAGTATTTT. Its translation is CAITRDDHYTDTQYF.

The V and J genes are TRBV2 and TRBJ1-6; possible D gene TRBD1, 5 bases. The CDR3 totals 14 residues. The germline V gene encodes CDR1 SNHLY and CDR2 FYNNEI. V was trimmed by 2 bases and J by 9 bases, leaving 11 bases between them. The CDR3 coding sequence is TGTGCCAGCAGTGAAATTGACGGGGGTTCACCCCTCCACTTT. Translated, it gives CASSEIDGGSPLHF.

This clonotype appeared a few times. This sequence joins TRBV6-5 and TRBJ2-5; D gene unclear. Per germline, CDR1 MNHEY and CDR2 SVGAGI. The V and J ends lost 2 bases and 5 bases respectively, with 12 bases between them. The CDR3 has 14 residues. The DNA for the CDR3 is TGTGCCAGCAGTTACAGCCTCCGCCTGGAGACCCAGTACTTC. Amino acid sequence: CASSYSLRLETQYF.

The chain is built from TRBV15 and TRBJ1-4; 7 nucleotides align to TRBD1. Per the germline V gene, CDR1 is LNHNV and CDR2 is YYDKDF (reference sequence). The CDR3 spans 16 residues. The V segment lost 3 bases and the J segment 6 bases; nucleotides outside the gene matches: 10. Here the CDR3 DNA reads TGTGCCACCAGCAGGGACCCGGGACAGCTACATGAAAAACTGTTTTTT. It specifies CATSRDPGQLHEKLFF.

CDR3 residues: CASSSSGTKIGEQYF. Here the CDR3 DNA reads TGCGCCAGCAGCTCCTCCGGGACTAAGATCGGCGAGCAGTACTTC. The chain recombines TRBV5-1 with TRBJ2-7; 7 nucleotides match TRBD2. CDR1 is SGHRS and CDR2 is YFSETQ in the germline V gene. The CDR3 extends over 15 amino acids. V shed 3 bases, J shed 6 bases, and the junction held 12 bases outside the gene matches.

This clonotype showed up just a few times. The chain recombines TRBV7-9 with TRBJ2-5; tentative D call: TRBD1 (6 bases). CDR1 SEHNR and CDR2 FQNEAQ come from the germline V gene (reference sequence). CDR3 length: 13 amino acids. V was pared by 5 bases and J by 3 bases, with 10 bases between. The CDR3 DNA reads as TGTGCCAGCAGCCACAGGGCCGAAGAGACCCAGTACTTC. It is translated as CASSHRAEETQYF.